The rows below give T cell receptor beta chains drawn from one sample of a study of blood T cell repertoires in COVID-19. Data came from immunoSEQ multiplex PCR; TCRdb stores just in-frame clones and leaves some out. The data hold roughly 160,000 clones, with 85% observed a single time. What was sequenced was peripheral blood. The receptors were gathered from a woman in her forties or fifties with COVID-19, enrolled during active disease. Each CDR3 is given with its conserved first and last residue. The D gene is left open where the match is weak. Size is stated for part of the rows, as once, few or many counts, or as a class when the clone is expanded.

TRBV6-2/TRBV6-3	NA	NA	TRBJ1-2	TGTGCCAGCAGTTACTCGAGAATCCCGACAGCTAACTATGGCTACACCTTC	CASSYSRIPTANYGYTF
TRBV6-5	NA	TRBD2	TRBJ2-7	TGTGCCAGCAGTTACTCAGCTAGCGGTTCATACGAGCAGTACTTC	CASSYSASGSYEQYF
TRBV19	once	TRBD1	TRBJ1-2	TGTGCCAGTAGACCGGGACAGGGGGAGAAGTCTAACTATGGCTACACCTTC	CASRPGQGEKSNYGYTF
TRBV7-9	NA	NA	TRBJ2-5	TGTGCCAGCAGACTGGGGGGAGAGACCCAGTACTTC	CASRLGGETQYF
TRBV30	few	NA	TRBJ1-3	TGTGCCTGGAGTCGTCCGGACACCCGCTCTGGAAACACCATATATTTT	CAWSRPDTRSGNTIYF
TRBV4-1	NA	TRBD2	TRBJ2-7	TGCGCCAGCAGCCAAGGCCTTAGCGGGGGGGACGTCTACGAGCAGTACTTC	CASSQGLSGGDVYEQYF
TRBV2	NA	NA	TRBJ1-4	TGTGCCAGCAGCAAAGGTATAGGGGATAGCGAAAAACTGTTTTTT	CASSKGIGDSEKLFF
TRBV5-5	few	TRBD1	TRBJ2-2	TGTGCCAGCAGCCTAACAGGGGGCGCAAGCACCGGGGAGCTGTTTTTT	CASSLTGGASTGELFF
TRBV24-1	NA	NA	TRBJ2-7	TGTGCCACCAGTACCGCAGGGGGGAGCTACGAGCAGTACTTC	CATSTAGGSYEQYF
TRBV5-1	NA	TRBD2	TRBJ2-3	TGCGCCAGCAGCCTGGGACTAGCATCGGATACGCAGTATTTT	CASSLGLASDTQYF
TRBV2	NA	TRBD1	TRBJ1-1	TGTGCCAGCAGTGGCTCGACAGGGACCACTGAAGCTTTCTTT	CASSGSTGTTEAFF
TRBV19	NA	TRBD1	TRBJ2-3	TGTGCCAGTAGCCCACAGGGGTTAAGGGCAGATACGCAGTATTTT	CASSPQGLRADTQYF
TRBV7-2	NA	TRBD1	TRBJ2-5	TGTGCCAGCAGCTTGGGGGGGACAGGGGAAGAGACCCAGTACTTC	CASSLGGTGEETQYF
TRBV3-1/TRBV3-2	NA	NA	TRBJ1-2	TGTGCCAGCAGCCAAGAGGGGCGCGGCTACACCTTC	CASSQEGRGYTF
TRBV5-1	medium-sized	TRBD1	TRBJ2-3	TGCGCCAGCAGCTTGCCCTGGGACAGGGTTAGCACAGATACGCAGTATTTT	CASSLPWDRVSTDTQYF
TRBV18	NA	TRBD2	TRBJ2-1	TGTGCCAGCTCATCCCCGGGGGGCTCCTACAATGAGCAGTTCTTC	CASSSPGGSYNEQFF
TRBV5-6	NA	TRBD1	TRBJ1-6	TGTGCCAGCAGCTTCTGGGACAGTGATTCACCCCTCCACTTT	CASSFWDSDSPLHF
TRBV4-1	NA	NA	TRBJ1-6	TGCGCCAGCAGCCAAGTTAGCAGGGGATCACCCCTCCACTTT	CASSQVSRGSPLHF
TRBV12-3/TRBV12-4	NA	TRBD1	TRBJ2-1	TGTGCCAGCAGTCGACAGGGGGGGATGGGGCGGTTCTTC	CASSRQGGMGRFF
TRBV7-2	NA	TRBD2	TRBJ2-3	TGTGCCAGCAGCTTGGGACTAGCGTTAGGAGATACGCAGTATTTT	CASSLGLALGDTQYF
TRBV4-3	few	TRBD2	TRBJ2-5	TGCGCCAGCAGCCAAGGGCTAGCGGGGATCCTCCAAGAGACCCAGTACTTC	CASSQGLAGILQETQYF
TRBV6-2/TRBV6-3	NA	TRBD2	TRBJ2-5	TGTGCCAGCAGCTCTCTACTAGCGGCGTACCAAGAGACCCAGTACTTC	CASSSLLAAYQETQYF
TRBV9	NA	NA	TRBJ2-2	TGTGCCAGCAGCGTAGCGGTTACCGGGGAGCTGTTTTTT	CASSVAVTGELFF
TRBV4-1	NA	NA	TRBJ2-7	TGCGCCAGCAGCCAGGGAGGTTCCTACGAGCAGTACTTC	CASSQGGSYEQYF
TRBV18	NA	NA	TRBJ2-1	TGTGCCAGCTCACCACGGGCCCTGGGTAACAATGAGCAGTTCTTC	CASSPRALGNNEQFF
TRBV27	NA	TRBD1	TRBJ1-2	TGTGCCAGCGCAAGACAGGGTATTTATGGCTACACCTTC	CASARQGIYGYTF
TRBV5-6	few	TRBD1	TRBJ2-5	TGTGCCAGCAGCTTGGCACGGACAGGGCAAGAGACCCAGTACTTC	CASSLARTGQETQYF
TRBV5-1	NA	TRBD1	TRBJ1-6	TGCGCCAGCGGCTTGGCCACAGGGGGTAATTCACCCCTCCACTTT	CASGLATGGNSPLHF
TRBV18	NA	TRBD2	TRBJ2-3	TGTGCCAGCTCCCCCAGGCCAGCGGGGGGGGATACGCAGTATTTT	CASSPRPAGGDTQYF
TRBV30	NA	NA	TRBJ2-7	TGTGCCTGGAATCGTGGCGGGGGCCCTCACGAGCAGTACTTC	CAWNRGGGPHEQYF
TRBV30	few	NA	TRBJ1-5	TGTGCCTGGAGTTATAGCAATCAGCCCCAGCATTTT	CAWSYSNQPQHF
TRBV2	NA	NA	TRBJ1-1	TGTGCCAGCAGTACAGGGTTTACTGAAGCTTTCTTT	CASSTGFTEAFF
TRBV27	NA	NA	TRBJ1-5	TGTGCCAGCAGTGGCAGGGGCTATAGCAATCAGCCCCAGCATTTT	CASSGRGYSNQPQHF
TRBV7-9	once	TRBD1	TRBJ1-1	TGTGCCAGCAGCTTAGCAGGACAGGGGGTGGACACTGAAGCTTTCTTT	CASSLAGQGVDTEAFF
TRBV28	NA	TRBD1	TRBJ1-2	TGTGCCAGCAGTCTCAACCCGGGACAGGGGGCAAACTATGGCTACACCTTC	CASSLNPGQGANYGYTF
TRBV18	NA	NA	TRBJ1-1	TGTGCCAGCTCACCACTTCCCAGGGAGGGCACTGAAGCTTTCTTT	CASSPLPREGTEAFF
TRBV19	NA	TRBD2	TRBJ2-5	TGTGCCAGTAGTATAGACGGACTAGGCCCGACCCAGTACTTC	CASSIDGLGPTQYF
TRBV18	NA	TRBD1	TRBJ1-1	TGTGCCAGCTCAGACAAGACAGGGTTAGGTTCTGAAGCTTTCTTT	CASSDKTGLGSEAFF